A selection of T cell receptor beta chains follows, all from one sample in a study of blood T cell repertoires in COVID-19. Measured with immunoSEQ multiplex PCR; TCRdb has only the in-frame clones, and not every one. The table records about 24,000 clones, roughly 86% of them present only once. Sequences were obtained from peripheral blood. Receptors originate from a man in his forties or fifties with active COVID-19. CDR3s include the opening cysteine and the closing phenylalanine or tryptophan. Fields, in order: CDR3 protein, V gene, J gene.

CDR3: CASSIVSGGNEQFF
V: TRBV19
J: TRBJ2-1

CDR3: CASRLQGEQPQHF
V: TRBV28
J: TRBJ1-5

CDR3: CASSLSTGGSYEQYF
V: TRBV11-2
J: TRBJ2-7

CDR3: CASNNRGRDYGYTF
V: TRBV28
J: TRBJ1-2

CDR3: CASSLGGSNQPQHF
V: TRBV6-2/TRBV6-3
J: TRBJ1-5

CDR3: CASSLADRVPTRVADTQYF
V: TRBV7-2
J: TRBJ2-3

CDR3: CASSPRGQPQHF
V: TRBV12-3/TRBV12-4
J: TRBJ1-5

CDR3: CASSFGQSSGNTIYF
V: TRBV28
J: TRBJ1-3

CDR3: CASSWRGGWITEAFF
V: TRBV3-1/TRBV3-2
J: TRBJ1-1

CDR3: CASRTGTGEYF
V: TRBV6-5
J: TRBJ2-5

CDR3: CAWSAGTGPNQPQHF
V: TRBV30
J: TRBJ1-5

CDR3: CASSIKSGGHNEQFF
V: TRBV19
J: TRBJ2-1

CDR3: CASRPPGQGSYTF
V: TRBV6-5
J: TRBJ1-2

CDR3: CASSSGLALDEQFF
V: TRBV5-4
J: TRBJ2-1

CDR3: CASSYSRERSQPQHF
V: TRBV6-2/TRBV6-3
J: TRBJ1-5

CDR3: CASSPRRQMYNEQFF
V: TRBV11-3
J: TRBJ2-1

CDR3: CASRRDRGRNEQFF
V: TRBV6-5
J: TRBJ2-1

CDR3: CASNLAGFNYEQYF
V: TRBV2
J: TRBJ2-7

CDR3: CASSMAGGIGFGELFF
V: TRBV19
J: TRBJ2-2

CDR3: CASSLTSGGAYEQYF
V: TRBV5-1
J: TRBJ2-7

CDR3: CASRSDRELRETQYF
V: TRBV25-1
J: TRBJ2-5

CDR3: CASSISDSRSYNSPLHF
V: TRBV5-1
J: TRBJ1-6

CDR3: CASSPGTGANNSPLHF
V: TRBV18
J: TRBJ1-6

CDR3: CSVGDRGLNEQFF
V: TRBV29-1
J: TRBJ2-1

CDR3: CASSPSLGGEYF
V: TRBV18
J: TRBJ2-4

CDR3: CASSQALGQVYGYTF
V: TRBV4-2
J: TRBJ1-2

CDR3: CASSQDRLPASYEQYF
V: TRBV4-3
J: TRBJ2-7

CDR3: CASSPRTGASYNEQFF
V: TRBV9
J: TRBJ2-1

CDR3: CATSEKTGGWADTQYF
V: TRBV24-1
J: TRBJ2-3

CDR3: CASSVDRDFTEAFF
V: TRBV9
J: TRBJ1-1

CDR3: CTSLTGAGGPITGELFF
V: TRBV1
J: TRBJ2-2

CDR3: CASSSNAGQVNSNQPQHF
V: TRBV7-8
J: TRBJ1-5

CDR3: CASRRTGGIYEQYF
V: TRBV6-5
J: TRBJ2-7

CDR3: CASSFLQNNQPQHF
V: TRBV28
J: TRBJ1-5

CDR3: CASRSSGTNQPQHF
V: TRBV6-5
J: TRBJ1-5

CDR3: CAISEEASPASPLHF
V: TRBV10-3
J: TRBJ1-6

CDR3: CASSLTSGITYNEQFF
V: TRBV18
J: TRBJ2-1

CDR3: CASRKRGTGAWSYTF
V: TRBV6-6
J: TRBJ1-2

CDR3: CASKTAGGETQYF
V: TRBV6-5
J: TRBJ2-5

CDR3: CATWGQANTGELFF
V: TRBV10-3
J: TRBJ2-2

CDR3: CASSKGLASVREQYF
V: TRBV5-1
J: TRBJ2-7

CDR3: CASSSRQGAFGYTF
V: TRBV14
J: TRBJ1-2

CDR3: CASSLARANEKLFF
V: TRBV5-1
J: TRBJ1-4

CDR3: CASRKTGGSYEQYF
V: TRBV28
J: TRBJ2-7

CDR3: CASSQGQVNNSPLHF
V: TRBV6-5
J: TRBJ1-6

CDR3: CSALYTGASYEQYF
V: TRBV29-1
J: TRBJ2-7

CDR3: CASQQWGDSYEQYF
V: TRBV27
J: TRBJ2-7